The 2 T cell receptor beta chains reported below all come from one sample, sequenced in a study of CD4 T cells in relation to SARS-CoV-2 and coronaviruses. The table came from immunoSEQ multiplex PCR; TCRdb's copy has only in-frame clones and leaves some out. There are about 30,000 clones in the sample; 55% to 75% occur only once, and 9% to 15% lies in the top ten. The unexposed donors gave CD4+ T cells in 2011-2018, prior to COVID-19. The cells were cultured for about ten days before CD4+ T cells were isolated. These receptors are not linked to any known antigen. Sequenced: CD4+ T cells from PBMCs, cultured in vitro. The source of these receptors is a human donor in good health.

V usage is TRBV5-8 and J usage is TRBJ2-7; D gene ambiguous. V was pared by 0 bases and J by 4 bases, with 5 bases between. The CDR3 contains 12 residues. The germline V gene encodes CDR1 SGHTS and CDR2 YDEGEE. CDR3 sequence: CASSLGGYEQYF. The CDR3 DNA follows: TGTGCCAGCAGCTTGGGGGGTTACGAGCAGTACTTC.

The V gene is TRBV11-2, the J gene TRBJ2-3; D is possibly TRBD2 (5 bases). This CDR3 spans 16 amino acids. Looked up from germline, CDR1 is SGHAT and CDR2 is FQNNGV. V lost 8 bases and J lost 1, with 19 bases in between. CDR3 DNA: TGTGCCAGCCGCGGACCGGGGTTAAGGGGCACAGATACGCAGTATTTT. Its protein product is CASRGPGLRGTDTQYF.